The T cell receptor beta chain described here comes from a study of regulatory T cells in long-lasting Graves disease. The time point denotes: persistent/refractory GD, antithyroid drugs over 5 years with positive TRAb. From RNA extracted from PBMCs, the TCR library was made. EDTA tubes were used for drawing around 9 milliliters of peripheral blood. In its sample, this clonotype was seen a few times. Its antigen remains unidentified. Germline loops: CDR1 MNHEY, CDR2 SVGEGT. The V gene end was trimmed by 4 bases and the J gene end by 0 bases; junction bases not matched to a gene: 3. The CDR3 totals 15 residues. Study conclusions and caveats: Favored gene segments in persistent disease were TRBV28, TRBJ1-2 and TRBJ2-5.

Researchers made TCR beta libraries by using iRepertoire HTBI primers and running Arm-PCR on CDR3 regions. TCRdb re-derived calls from the multiplex PCR reads in MiXCR, one entry per CDR3 protein. The table records about 420,000 distinct CDR3 sequences, around 20% of them present only once. This TCR derives from a female donor with Graves disease. The V gene is TRBV6-2 or TRBV6-3, the J gene TRBJ1-3, with TRBD1 matching 7 bases. Specimen: peripheral blood mononuclear cells (PBMCs), collected when the disease was refractory, from a patient treated with antithyroid drugs. The CDR3 nucleotides read TGTGCCAGCAGTTCCGACAGGGTCTCTGGAAACACCATATATTTT. Amino acid sequence: CASSSDRVSGNTIYF.